Below are 25 T cell receptor beta chains sequenced from a single sample in a study of OX40 agonist ivuxolimab in advanced cancers. The table came from immunoSEQ multiplex PCR; TCRdb's copy has only in-frame clones and leaves some out. The repertoire holds tens of thousands of clones, over 75% seen once, with around 58% in the top ten. Specimen: CD4+ or CD8+ T cells sorted from blood, collected in a trial of the OX40 agonist ivuxolimab. The receptor source for this set is an adult with an advanced solid tumor such as melanoma, head and neck, liver or kidney cancer.

The V and J genes are TRBV2 and TRBJ2-7, with a possible D match to TRBD1 (6 bases). This CDR3 has 14 amino acids. V lost 6 bases and J lost 5, with 17 bases in between. Germline CDR1 SNHLY, CDR2 FYNNEI. CDR3 bases: TGTGCCAGCAGGGCGACAGGTTTCGAAAACGAGCAGTACTTC. Amino acids: CASRATGFENEQYF. Supplemented by reference TRBV2 and TRBJ2-7, the full variable domain reads EPEVTQTPSHQVTQMGQEVILRCVPISNHLYFYWYRQILGQKVEFLVSFYNNEISEKSEIFDDQFSVERPDGSNFTLKIRSTKLEDSAMYFCASRATGFENEQYFGPGTRLTVT.

The chain joins TRBV7-6 to TRBJ2-7; D is perhaps TRBD2 (5 bases). The germline V and J ends were trimmed by 3 bases and 6 bases, with 15 bases remaining between them. Germline V gives CDR1 SGHVS, CDR2 FNYEAQ. CDR3 size: 14 residues. The CDR3 protein is CASSFGEWGAEQYF. CDR3 DNA sequence: TGTGCCAGCAGCTTTGGGGAATGGGGAGCCGAGCAGTACTTC.

The chain links TRBV5-6 to TRBJ2-7, with 9 bases identical to TRBD1. V gave up 1 base and J gave up 2 bases; unmatched junction bases: 7. The CDR3 extends over 16 amino acids. Germline CDR1 SGHDT, CDR2 YYEEEE. CDR3 residues: CASSLFDRGSAYEQYF. The CDR3 nucleotides read TGTGCCAGCAGCTTGTTCGACAGGGGGAGTGCCTACGAGCAGTACTTC.

The V and J genes are TRBV6-1 and TRBJ2-5; TRBD2 matches 8 bases. V shed 6 bases and J 5 bases; nucleotides not matched to a gene: 5. Looked up from germline, CDR1 is MNHNS and CDR2 is SASEGT. CDR3 length equals 13 residues. Here the CDR3 DNA reads TGTGCCAGCAGAGAGCGGGGGCGGGAGACCCAGTACTTC. Translated, it gives CASRERGRETQYF.

This clone was found once. The chain has TRBV6-5 and TRBJ1-2; D is undetermined. The CDR3 is 12 residues long. Germline V gene lookup returns CDR1 MNHEY and CDR2 SVGAGI. V lost 5 bases and J lost 13, with 17 bases in between. The CDR3, as DNA: TGTGCCAGCAGTGAAGCTGGCGGTCAATCCACCTTC. It is translated as CASSEAGGQSTF.

This chain joins TRBV7-9 and TRBJ2-4; TRBD2 aligns across 7 bases. The V and J ends lost 5 bases and 0 bases, in that order; junction bases with no gene match: 4. Per the germline V gene, CDR1 is SEHNR and CDR2 is FQNEAQ (reference sequence). This CDR3 comprises 15 residues. This CDR3 is CASSPSGLAKNIQYF. The DNA for the CDR3 is TGTGCCAGCAGCCCTAGCGGTCTAGCCAAAAACATTCAGTACTTC.

The V and J genes are TRBV30 and TRBJ2-7; 9 nucleotides line up with TRBD2. Trimming took 1 base from V and 2 from J; bases not matched to a gene: 6. There are 15 residues in the CDR3. From germline, CDR1 is GTSNPN and CDR2 SVGIG (reference sequence). DNA for the CDR3: TGTGCCTGGAGTGGGCTAGCGGGACGGACCTACGAGCAGTACTTC. Translation gives CAWSGLAGRTYEQYF.

This clone has a single count. The chain combines TRBV28 with TRBJ1-2, with 7 nucleotides matching TRBD1. Losses at the gene ends were 6 bases for V and 4 bases for J; bases not matched to a gene: 17. CDR3 length: 17 amino acids. Germline loops: CDR1 MDHEN, CDR2 SYDVKM. CDR3 DNA sequence: TGTGCCAGCAGAACAGGGACAGTTGATCCTTTACCCTATGGCTACACCTTC. Its translation is CASRTGTVDPLPYGYTF.

This clone has just a few counts. CDR3 sequence: CASSEGQYSNQPQHF. CDR3 coding DNA: TGTGCCAGCAGTGAAGGGCAATATAGCAATCAGCCCCAGCATTTT. The V call is TRBV2, the J call TRBJ1-5, with unresolved D. The V end lost 1 base, the J end lost 0 bases, and 7 bases lay between the germline ends. The CDR3 loop spans 15 amino acids. Germline V gene sequence: CDR1 SNHLY, CDR2 FYNNEI.

V and J are TRBV7-9 and TRBJ2-7; D is possibly TRBD1 (5 bases). This CDR3 has 13 residues. CDR1 is SEHNR and CDR2 is FQNEAQ in the germline V gene (reference sequence). V dropped 1 base and J dropped 4 bases, with 8 bases sitting between them. In DNA form, the CDR3 reads TGTGCCAGCAGCTTAGAGGGGCCATACGAGCAGTACTTC. Protein sequence: CASSLEGPYEQYF. Full variable domain (outside the CDR3, taken from reference TRBV7-9 and TRBJ2-7): DTGVSQNPRHKITKRGQNVTFRCDPISEHNRLYWYRQTLGQGPEFLTYFQNEAQLEKSRLLSDRFSAERPKGSFSTLEIQRTEQGDSAMYLCASSLEGPYEQYFGPGTRLTVT.

The chain combines TRBV7-9 with TRBJ2-1; the D is unclear. Germline values: CDR1 SEHNR, CDR2 FQNEAQ (reference sequence). The CDR3 is 18 amino acids. The V gene lost 5 bases and the J gene lost 8 bases, with 28 bases spanning the gap. The CDR3 protein is CASSIRYTVLDFVHEQFF. The CDR3 nucleotides read TGTGCCAGCAGCATAAGGTATACGGTGCTAGATTTCGTCCATGAGCAGTTCTTC.

This chain connects TRBV29-1 to TRBJ2-1; 11 nucleotides agree with TRBD2. The CDR3 sequence is 15 residues long. The V segment lost 7 bases and the J segment 7 bases; nucleotides outside the gene matches: 12. Germline assignment: CDR1 SQVTM and CDR2 ANQGSEA. The CDR3 here is CSAPGLAGGGNEQFF. The CDR3 nucleotides read TGCAGCGCCCCTGGGCTAGCGGGAGGTGGAAATGAGCAGTTCTTC.

This rearrangement joins TRBV6-5 to TRBJ2-7, with D perhaps TRBD1 (5 bases). The germline V gene has CDR1 MNHEY and CDR2 SVGAGI. This CDR3 contains 12 residues. V lost 6 bases and J 6 bases, leaving 12 bases between the germline ends. Here the CDR3 reads CASRPFTGEQYF. The DNA for the CDR3 is TGTGCCAGCAGACCATTTACAGGCGAGCAGTACTTC.

The rearrangement uses TRBV10-3 and TRBJ1-2; 7 positions agree with TRBD1. CDR3 length equals 15 residues. Germline loops: CDR1 ENHRY, CDR2 SYGVKD. The V and J ends lost 5 bases and 4 bases, in that order; junction bases with no gene match: 10. The CDR3 nucleotides read TGTGCCATCAGTCCAGGGGGGGGCGAGGGCTATGGCTACACCTTC. This codes for CAISPGGGEGYGYTF.

This chain uses TRBV5-4 with TRBJ2-1; no firm D call. Germline V gene sequence: CDR1 SGHNT, CDR2 YYREEE (reference sequence). Trimming removed 7 bases at V and 4 bases at J, with 15 bases between. The CDR3 has 14 residues. The DNA of the CDR3 is TGTGCCAGCTCCGAAGGTGCAGAGTACAATGAGCAGTTCTTC. Protein product: CASSEGAEYNEQFF.

V is TRBV10-1 and J is TRBJ2-3, with TRBD2 matching over 10 bases. Germline V gene sequence: CDR1 WNHNN, CDR2 SYGVQD (reference sequence). Unmatched junction bases numbered 5, after V lost 5 bases and J lost 3 bases. The CDR3 consists of 15 residues. This chain's CDR3 is CASSLLAGLTDTQYF. As DNA, the CDR3 is TGCGCCAGCAGTCTACTAGCGGGATTGACAGATACGCAGTATTTT.

J is TRBJ2-3 and V is TRBV6-5; weak D call: TRBD2 (6 bases). There are 16 residues in the CDR3. Germline V gene data show CDR1 as MNHEY and CDR2 as SVGAGI. Trimming shortened V by 2 bases and J by 1 base, and 13 bases separated the two germline ends. CDR3 sequence reads: CASSYGGIARTDTQYF. CDR3 nucleotides: TGTGCCAGCAGTTACGGGGGGATAGCGCGCACAGATACGCAGTATTTT.

The chain couples TRBV19 to TRBJ2-5; D possibly uses TRBD1 or TRBD2 (6 bases each). The CDR3 loop spans 15 amino acids. Trimming cost V 1 base and J 2 bases, with 11 bases left between them. From germline, CDR1 is LNHDA and CDR2 SQIVND (reference sequence). The CDR3 spells CASSIGRGGQETQYF. Here the CDR3 DNA reads TGTGCCAGTAGTATAGGCAGGGGAGGTCAAGAGACCCAGTACTTC.

The J gene is TRBJ2-7, the V gene TRBV11-2; D gene ambiguous. This CDR3 spans 14 amino acids. The V end lost 1 base, the J end lost 0 bases, and 7 bases lay between the germline ends. From germline, CDR1 is SGHAT and CDR2 FQNNGV. CDR3 sequence: CASSLGHPSYEQYF. The DNA of the CDR3 is TGTGCCAGCAGCTTAGGCCATCCCTCCTACGAGCAGTACTTC.

This rearrangement joins TRBV18 to TRBJ2-7; D not certain. V lost 3 bases, J lost 5 bases, and 8 bases lay in between. In germline, CDR1 is KGHSH, CDR2 LQKENI. The CDR3 runs 12 residues. CDR3 sequence reads: CASSPSVNEQYF. Written as DNA, the CDR3 is TGTGCCAGCTCACCTTCGGTAAACGAGCAGTACTTC.

The V gene is TRBV6-6, the J gene TRBJ2-7; no reliable D call. V was pared by 5 bases and J by 2 bases, with 10 bases between. The germline CDR1 and CDR2 sequences are MNHNY and SVGAGI (reference sequence). The CDR3 covers 13 residues. This chain's CDR3 is CASSEKLTYEQYF. CDR3 DNA sequence: TGTGCCAGCAGTGAGAAACTAACCTACGAGCAGTACTTC.

The DNA for the CDR3 is TGTGCCAGCAGCCTCCCCGCGGGGACAGGGGCAAACTATGGCTACACCTTC. It translates to CASSLPAGTGANYGYTF. This chain links TRBV7-9 with TRBJ1-2; 10 nucleotides align to TRBD1. This CDR3 has 17 residues. Germline CDR1 is SEHNR and CDR2 is FQNEAQ (reference sequence). The junction had 11 bases not matched to a gene; V was cut back by 5 bases and J by 2 bases. Combining the CDR3 with reference TRBV7-9 and TRBJ1-2 gives the whole variable domain DTGVSQNPRHKITKRGQNVTFRCDPISEHNRLYWYRQTLGQGPEFLTYFQNEAQLEKSRLLSDRFSAERPKGSFSTLEIQRTEQGDSAMYLCASSLPAGTGANYGYTFGSGTRLTVV.

CDR3 sequence (DNA): TGTGCCAGCAGCTTCGGGCGGGGGTTCACAGATACGCAGTATTTT. It is translated as CASSFGRGFTDTQYF. The V gene is TRBV7-8, the J gene TRBJ2-3, with 7 nucleotides matching TRBD2. Germline values: CDR1 SGHVS, CDR2 FQNEAQ. The CDR3 sequence is 15 residues long. V shed 3 bases, J shed 2 bases, and the junction held 5 bases outside the gene matches. Together with reference TRBV7-8 and TRBJ2-3, the CDR3 gives the full variable domain: GAGVSQSPRYKVAKRGQDVALRCDPISGHVSLFWYQQALGQGPEFLTYFQNEAQLDKSGLPSDRFFAERPEGSVSTLKIQRTQQEDSAVYLCASSFGRGFTDTQYFGPGTRLTVL.

The J gene is TRBJ2-5, the V gene TRBV7-2; TRBD2 agrees at 13 bases. The CDR3 sequence is 17 residues long. J gave up 4 bases and V 4 bases, and 9 bases lay outside the gene matches. Per germline, CDR1 SGHTA and CDR2 FQGNSA. The CDR3 DNA follows: TGTGCCAGCAGCTCAGCTTATACTAGCGGGGGGGCAGAGACCCAGTACTTC. It translates to CASSSAYTSGGAETQYF.

This sequence joins TRBV7-3 and TRBJ2-2; D is perhaps TRBD1 (6 bases). Germline V gene lookup returns CDR1 SGHTA and CDR2 FQGTGA. The CDR3 runs 14 residues. Trimming removed 6 bases from V and 2 bases from J, with 10 bases in between. CDR3 loop: CASRAGENTGELFF. The CDR3 bases are TGTGCCAGCAGGGCAGGGGAAAACACCGGGGAGCTGTTTTTT.